The 32 T cell receptor beta chains listed next were all sequenced from one sample in a study of T cell responses to AZD1222 COVID-19 vaccine. Assay used: immunoSEQ multiplex PCR; TCRdb lists only in-frame clones, some missing. The data show 56,000 or so clones, with 70% to 90% seen just once and over 13% held by the top ten. The specimen was peripheral blood, collected on day 0 of AZD1222 vaccination. Receptors were obtained from an adult in good health.

This clone was observed a handful of times. This rearrangement joins TRBV4-2 to TRBJ1-1; a possible D gene is TRBD1 (5 bases). The CDR3 is 14 residues long. Trimming took off 0 bases at V and 7 bases at J, with 12 bases between the two ends. Germline V gene sequence: CDR1 LGHNA, CDR2 YNFKEQ. The CDR3 nucleotides read TGTGCCAGCAGCCAAGATTCAGGGAGGAGTGAAGCTTTCTTT. Translating it yields CASSQDSGRSEAFF.

The V and J genes are TRBV4-2 and TRBJ2-1; 13 bases agree with TRBD2. The CDR3 totals 15 residues. From germline, CDR1 is LGHNA and CDR2 YNFKEQ. Unmatched junction bases numbered 4, after V lost 4 bases and J lost 7 bases. CDR3 amino acids: CASSPPGLAGNEQFF. The CDR3 DNA is TGTGCCAGCAGCCCCCCGGGACTAGCGGGAAATGAGCAGTTCTTC.

This chain links TRBV27 with TRBJ1-1, with a possible D match to TRBD1 (6 bases). The V end lost 4 bases, the J end lost 5 bases, and 23 bases lay between the germline ends. The CDR3 loop spans 17 amino acids. The germline gives CDR1 MNHEY, CDR2 SMNVEV (reference sequence). CDR3 sequence (DNA): TGTGCCAGCAGTTCCACTCCAGGAGGGGGTAGTTGGACTGAAGCTTTCTTT. Encoded protein: CASSSTPGGGSWTEAFF.

The CDR3 coding sequence is TGTGCCAGCTGGTACAATACGGACTCAGGAGTTAACTATGGCTACACCTTC. This encodes CASWYNTDSGVNYGYTF. The J gene is TRBJ1-2, the V gene TRBV7-9; D ambiguous. This CDR3 contains 17 residues. CDR1 is SEHNR and CDR2 is FQNEAQ in the germline V gene (reference sequence). The germline V and J ends were trimmed by 8 bases and 1 base, with 23 bases remaining between them.

This rearrangement joins TRBV7-9 to TRBJ1-4, with D perhaps matching TRBD1 (6 bases). The germline V gene has CDR1 SEHNR and CDR2 FQNEAQ (reference sequence). The CDR3 length is 16 residues. V dropped 3 bases and J dropped 5 bases, with 16 bases sitting between them. The CDR3 sequence: CASSLLGAALNEKLFF. The DNA for the CDR3 is TGTGCCAGCAGCTTGTTGGGGGCAGCTTTAAATGAAAAACTGTTTTTT.

The chain carries TRBV4-1 and TRBJ2-7, with 15 bases identical to TRBD2. From germline, CDR1 is MGHRA and CDR2 YSYEKL. V trimming: 3 bases; J trimming: 5 bases; junction bases outside the gene matches: 8. The CDR3 runs to 17 residues. CDR3 residues: CASSHWTSGGATDEQYF. The CDR3 bases are TGCGCCAGCAGCCATTGGACTAGCGGGGGGGCAACGGACGAGCAGTACTTC.

The gene calls are TRBV6-1 and TRBJ1-6; D remains ambiguous. The CDR3 runs to 15 residues. V lost 3 bases to trimming and J lost 5 bases, with 11 bases between them. The germline V gene has CDR1 MNHNS and CDR2 SASEGT. In nucleotides, the CDR3 is TGTGCCAGCAGTGAGACGGCAGGAAATAATTCACCCCTCCACTTT. It is translated as CASSETAGNNSPLHF.

The V gene is TRBV3-1 (or the pseudogene TRBV3-2), the J gene TRBJ1-1; D call uncertain. Germline V CDR1 and CDR2: LGHDT, YNNKEL (reference sequence). The CDR3 has 13 residues. Trimming shortened V by 3 bases and J by 1 base, and 6 bases separated the two germline ends. The CDR3 sequence is CASSQVENTEAFF. CDR3 DNA sequence: TGTGCCAGCAGCCAGGTAGAGAACACTGAAGCTTTCTTT.

The J gene is TRBJ2-1, the V gene TRBV4-1, with 15 positions matching TRBD2. With V trimmed by 4 bases and J by 0 bases, 7 bases remained unmatched. CDR3 length: 19 residues. Germline assignment: CDR1 MGHRA and CDR2 YSYEKL. The CDR3 sequence is CASSRTGTSGGSSYNEQFF. For the CDR3, the DNA is TGCGCCAGCAGCCGCACCGGGACTAGCGGGGGGAGCTCCTACAATGAGCAGTTCTTC.

The J gene is TRBJ2-5, the V gene TRBV7-2; TRBD1 might be the D (5 bases). CDR1 and CDR2 (germline): SGHTA, FQGNSA. Trimming took 5 bases from V and 1 from J, leaving 14 bases between them. The CDR3 runs to 15 residues. The CDR3 bases are TGTGCCAGCAGCCCCCAGACCGACAGCCAAGAGACCCAGTACTTC. Its protein is CASSPQTDSQETQYF.

This clone was counted only a few times. The chain has TRBV3-1 (or the pseudogene TRBV3-2) and TRBJ2-7; 10 bases align to TRBD2. Trimming took 6 bases from V and 7 from J; bases not matched to a gene: 6. Germline CDR1 LGHDT, CDR2 YNNKEL (reference sequence). The CDR3 spans 13 residues. This CDR3 is CASRLGLASEQYF. CDR3 bases: TGTGCCAGCAGATTGGGACTAGCGAGTGAGCAGTACTTC.

V and J are TRBV11-2 and TRBJ1-1; the match to TRBD1 covers 8 bases. With 5 bases clipped from V and 7 bases from J, the junction kept 9 bases outside the gene matches. Germline CDR1 is SGHAT and CDR2 is FQNNGV. The CDR3 has 14 residues. The CDR3 is CASSPDRVRDEAFF. As DNA, the CDR3 is TGTGCCAGCAGCCCGGACAGGGTCAGGGATGAAGCTTTCTTT.

The chain recombines TRBV27 with TRBJ2-1; possibly TRBD1 or TRBD2 for D (5 bases each). The CDR3 is 13 amino acids. Germline V CDR1 and CDR2: MNHEY, SMNVEV (reference sequence). Trimming pared 6 bases from V and 7 bases from J, leaving 13 bases between. The CDR3 region has the DNA TGTGCCAGCAGCTCGGGGCTTTTTAATGAGCAGTTCTTC. It specifies CASSSGLFNEQFF.

The chain uses TRBV5-4 and TRBJ1-1, with D tentatively TRBD1 (5 bases). The CDR3 length is 13 residues. Deletions cut 4 bases from V and 4 bases from J, with 11 bases between. The germline gives CDR1 SGHNT, CDR2 YYREEE (reference sequence). DNA of the CDR3: TGTGCCAGCAGCCTGGGGGGGAGCACTGAAGCTTTCTTT. Encoded protein: CASSLGGSTEAFF. The full variable domain, its missing parts supplied by reference TRBV5-4 and TRBJ1-1, is ETGVTQSPTHLIKTRGQQVTLRCSSQSGHNTVSWYQQALGQGPQFIFQYYREEENGRGNFPPRFSGLQFPNYSSELNVNALELDDSALYLCASSLGGSTEAFFGQGTRLTVV.

V usage is TRBV18 and J usage is TRBJ2-7; 8 bases fit TRBD1. V lost 3 bases and J lost 4; bases outside the gene matches: 5. The CDR3 runs 14 residues. Germline V lookup: CDR1 KGHSH, CDR2 LQKENI. The CDR3 nucleotides are TGTGCCAGCTCACCGGACAGGGTTAGATACGAGCAGTACTTC. Translating it yields CASSPDRVRYEQYF.

This clone has just a few counts. The chain employs TRBV7-2 and TRBJ2-5; D is perhaps TRBD2 (5 bases). This CDR3 has 14 amino acids. Germline CDR1 is SGHTA and CDR2 is FQGNSA. Trimming took off 5 bases at V and 5 bases at J, with 15 bases between the two ends. The CDR3 DNA sequence: TGTGCCAGCAGCCCTAGCCCGAGGGTGGAGACCCAGTACTTC. This sequence encodes CASSPSPRVETQYF.

The rearrangement joins TRBV5-1 to TRBJ1-1; possible D gene TRBD1, 6 bases. In germline, CDR1 is SGHRS, CDR2 YFSETQ. Trimming took 9 bases from V and 1 from J, leaving 16 bases between them. There are 14 residues in the CDR3. In nucleotides, the CDR3 is TGCGCCAACCCTTTTAGGACAGCGAACACTGAAGCTTTCTTT. Encoded protein: CANPFRTANTEAFF.

This clone has a handful of counts. The rearrangement links TRBV5-6 to TRBJ2-5, with 11 bases aligning to TRBD2. The V gene's germline CDR1 is SGHDT and CDR2 YYEEEE. The ends lost 2 bases at V and 2 bases at J; junction bases unmatched: 5. The CDR3 is 16 residues long. As DNA, the CDR3 is TGTGCCAGCAGCTTTCTCTCTAGCGGGAGGCAAGAGACCCAGTACTTC. This encodes CASSFLSSGRQETQYF. Based on the CDR3 plus reference TRBV5-6 and TRBJ2-5, the full variable domain is DAGVTQSPTHLIKTRGQQVTLRCSPKSGHDTVSWYQQALGQGPQFIFQYYEEEERQRGNFPDRFSGHQFPNYSSELNVNALLLGDSALYLCASSFLSSGRQETQYFGPGTRLLVL.

This clone was detected a few times. This chain uses TRBV4-1 with TRBJ2-3; maybe TRBD2 (5 bases). Between the trimmed V and J ends, which lost 1 base and 2 bases, there was a span of 19 bases. The V gene's germline CDR1 is MGHRA and CDR2 YSYEKL. The CDR3 covers 18 residues. The CDR3 DNA follows: TGCGCCAGCAGCCAAGCTTGGCGGGTCGTCGGAGCCACAGATACGCAGTATTTT. Protein: CASSQAWRVVGATDTQYF.

This clone was picked up one time. The rearrangement joins TRBV3-1 (or the pseudogene TRBV3-2) to TRBJ2-7; D is unresolved. The CDR3 extends over 13 amino acids. The V end lost 0 bases, the J end lost 3 bases, and 6 bases lay between the germline ends. The V gene's germline CDR1 is LGHDT and CDR2 YNNKEL (reference sequence). CDR3 sequence: CASSQDWFYEQYF. In DNA form, the CDR3 reads TGTGCCAGCAGCCAAGATTGGTTCTACGAGCAGTACTTC.

The genes are TRBV7-8 and TRBJ2-1; D gene ambiguous. The CDR3 is made up of 17 amino acids. Germline loops: CDR1 SGHVS, CDR2 FQNEAQ. Trimming removed 5 bases from V and 0 bases from J, with 17 bases in between. The CDR3 DNA reads as TGTGCCAGCAGCCACGGACGAGTGCCAAGCTCCTACAATGAGCAGTTCTTC. It translates to CASSHGRVPSSYNEQFF. The entire variable domain, with the rest obtained from reference TRBV7-8 and TRBJ2-1, is as follows: GAGVSQSPRYKVAKRGQDVALRCDPISGHVSLFWYQQALGQGPEFLTYFQNEAQLDKSGLPSDRFFAERPEGSVSTLKIQRTQQEDSAVYLCASSHGRVPSSYNEQFFGPGTRLTVL.

V usage is TRBV10-3 and J usage is TRBJ1-2; no clear D. Trimming removed 2 bases at V and 2 bases at J, with 0 bases between. The CDR3 sequence is 11 residues long. Germline-derived CDR1 and CDR2 are ENHRY and SYGVKD. The CDR3 coding sequence is TGTGCCATCAGTGAGAACTATGGCTACACCTTC. Translating it yields CAISENYGYTF.

This clone was recorded only once. The J gene is TRBJ2-7, the V gene TRBV30; D remains unclear. Trimming shortened V by 0 bases and J by 2 bases, and 2 bases separated the two germline ends. CDR1 and CDR2 (germline): GTSNPN, SVGIG (reference sequence). This CDR3 comprises 11 residues. The CDR3 here is CAWSVAYEQYF. The CDR3, as DNA: TGTGCCTGGAGTGTGGCCTACGAGCAGTACTTC. Full variable domain (missing parts from reference TRBV30 and TRBJ2-7): SQTIHQWPATLVQPVGSPLSLECTVEGTSNPNLYWYRQAAGRGLQLLFYSVGIGQISSEVPQNLSASRPQDRQFILSSKKLLLSDSGFYLCAWSVAYEQYFGPGTRLTVT.

This clone was observed once. The CDR3 DNA is TGCGCCAGCAGCCAAACGGGGATAGTGAGCTCCTACGAGCAGTACTTC. Protein: CASSQTGIVSSYEQYF. The gene calls are TRBV4-1 and TRBJ2-7, with D possibly TRBD2 on 5 matching bases. The CDR3 sequence is 16 residues long. CDR1 MGHRA and CDR2 YSYEKL come from the germline V gene. Trimming removed 2 bases at V and 0 bases at J, with 14 bases between.

This clone was seen a single time. V usage is TRBV7-3 and J usage is TRBJ2-2; no clear D. The germline V and J ends were trimmed by 2 bases and 6 bases, with 7 bases remaining between them. CDR1 and CDR2 (germline): SGHTA, FQGTGA. This CDR3 has 13 residues. CDR3 protein: CASSLLGSGELFF. Written as DNA, the CDR3 is TGTGCCAGCAGCTTATTGGGGTCCGGGGAGCTGTTTTTT. Looking up the rest from reference TRBV7-3 and TRBJ2-2 gives the full variable domain: GAGVSQTPSNKVTEKGKYVELRCDPISGHTALYWYRQSLGQGPEFLIYFQGTGAADDSGLPNDRFFAVRPEGSVSTLKIQRTERGDSAVYLCASSLLGSGELFFGEGSRLTVL.

The J gene is TRBJ2-7, the V gene TRBV5-1; 9 bases are shared with TRBD1. The trim removed 7 bases at V and 5 bases at J, leaving 7 bases unmatched. Germline V gene lookup returns CDR1 SGHRS and CDR2 YFSETQ. The length of the CDR3 is 13 residues. CDR3 in amino acids: CASGVQGANEQYF. CDR3 coding DNA: TGCGCCAGCGGGGTACAGGGGGCCAACGAGCAGTACTTC. Filled out from reference TRBV5-1 and TRBJ2-7, the complete variable domain reads KAGVTQTPRYLIKTRGQQVTLSCSPISGHRSVSWYQQTPGQGLQFLFEYFSETQRNKGNFPGRFSGRQFSNSRSEMNVSTLELGDSALYLCASGVQGANEQYFGPGTRLTVT.

The chain links TRBV6-5 to TRBJ2-3; D uncertain. Germline V gene lookup returns CDR1 MNHEY and CDR2 SVGAGI. The CDR3 is made up of 15 amino acids. V was shortened by 6 bases and J by 0 bases, with 13 bases between the two germline ends. CDR3 sequence reads: CASSRSTTSTDTQYF. The CDR3, as DNA: TGTGCCAGCAGCCGGAGTACTACTAGCACAGATACGCAGTATTTT.

The chain links TRBV14 to TRBJ2-7; 7 bases line up with TRBD1. V trimming: 1 base; J trimming: 3 bases; junction bases outside the gene matches: 3. Germline values: CDR1 SGHDN, CDR2 FVKESK. The CDR3 extends over 14 amino acids. The CDR3 region is CASSQAGQIYEQYF. CDR3 DNA sequence: TGTGCCAGCAGCCAAGCGGGACAGATCTACGAGCAGTACTTC.

This chain uses TRBV10-2 with TRBJ1-5, with 7 bases fitting TRBD1. The CDR3 length is 15 residues. Unmatched junction bases numbered 4, after V lost 5 bases and J lost 0 bases. Germline CDR1 reads WSHSY; CDR2 reads SAAADI. The DNA for the CDR3 is TGCGCCAGCAGTTCGACAGGGAATAGCAATCAGCCCCAGCATTTT. Translated, it gives CASSSTGNSNQPQHF.

The table lists this clone with a count of one. The J gene is TRBJ1-6, the V gene TRBV7-2; D not resolved. V lost 4 bases and J lost 0, with 10 bases in between. Germline lookup yields CDR1 SGHTA and CDR2 FQGNSA. This CDR3 has 16 residues. The CDR3 DNA is TGTGCCAGCAGCTACTACGGGAGCTCCTATAATTCACCCCTCCACTTT. This encodes CASSYYGSSYNSPLHF.

The genes are TRBV2 and TRBJ1-5; D uncertain. Germline V gene data show CDR1 as SNHLY and CDR2 as FYNNEI. V shed 4 bases and J shed 6 bases, with 16 bases lying between them. The CDR3 extends over 15 amino acids. The CDR3 protein is CASSVEGAMGQPQHF. CDR3 in DNA: TGTGCCAGCAGTGTTGAGGGTGCCATGGGTCAGCCCCAGCATTTT.

This rearrangement joins TRBV19 to TRBJ1-2; D unclear. The V gene lost 3 bases and the J gene lost 10 bases, with 15 bases spanning the gap. Germline CDR1 is LNHDA and CDR2 is SQIVND (reference sequence). This CDR3 has 13 residues. The CDR3 loop reads CASSIGRILDYTF. The CDR3 DNA reads as TGTGCCAGTAGTATTGGGCGGATTCTTGACTACACCTTC.